What follows are 25 T cell receptor beta chains derived from one specimen sequenced in a study of blood T cell repertoires in COVID-19. Sequenced by immunoSEQ multiplex PCR; TCRdb stores in-frame clones only, minus some. This table holds approximately 80,000 clones, approximately 76% found once. The source material was peripheral blood. The origin of the receptors is a man aged 70-80 years with active or convalescent COVID-19.

The chain carries TRBV4-2 and TRBJ2-3; TRBD2 agrees at 7 bases. CDR1 and CDR2 from the germline V gene are LGHNA and YNFKEQ. This CDR3 is built from 15 residues. Germline trimming cut 5 bases from V and 1 base from J; bases unmatched to any gene: 6. CDR3 in DNA: TGTGCCAGCAGCGGGGAGGGAGGGCGCACAGATACGCAGTATTTT. Translation gives CASSGEGGRTDTQYF.

V usage is TRBV3-1 (or the pseudogene TRBV3-2) and J usage is TRBJ2-3; 16 nucleotides agree with TRBD2. V lost 4 bases to trimming and J lost 4 bases; unmatched junction nucleotides: 5. Germline loops: CDR1 LGHDT, CDR2 YNNKEL (reference sequence). The CDR3 sequence is 17 residues long. CDR3 DNA sequence: TGTGCCAGCAGCCGGGGACTAGCGGGGGGGCTCGCAGATACGCAGTATTTT. The encoded protein is CASSRGLAGGLADTQYF.

The chain recombines TRBV5-1 with TRBJ2-1, with 11 bases aligning to TRBD1. The trim removed 4 bases at V and 10 bases at J, leaving 13 bases unmatched. CDR1 is SGHRS and CDR2 is YFSETQ in the germline V gene. The CDR3 sequence is 16 residues long. This chain's CDR3 is CASSRDPGTGGTEQFF. The CDR3, as DNA: TGCGCCAGCAGCCGGGACCCCGGGACAGGGGGGACAGAGCAGTTCTTC.

This clone was observed a single time. The chain uses TRBV5-1 and TRBJ1-2; no clear D. With 2 bases removed from V and 8 bases from J, the gap between germline ends came to 10 bases. Germline loops: CDR1 SGHRS, CDR2 YFSETQ. The CDR3 runs 12 residues. CDR3 residues: CASSFGSGGYTF. In DNA form, the CDR3 reads TGCGCCAGCAGCTTTGGGAGCGGAGGCTACACCTTC.

This chain uses TRBV3-1 (or the pseudogene TRBV3-2) with TRBJ1-1; D is uncertain. Germline CDR1 is LGHDT and CDR2 is YNNKEL (reference sequence). CDR3 length: 14 residues. The V and J ends lost 0 bases and 4 bases respectively, with 9 bases between them. For the CDR3, the DNA is TGTGCCAGCAGCCAAGAGAGTCTCGTCACTGAAGCTTTCTTT. This sequence encodes CASSQESLVTEAFF.

The J gene is TRBJ1-2, the V gene TRBV7-2, with 9 bases fitting TRBD1. CDR3 length: 15 residues. Germline values: CDR1 SGHTA, CDR2 FQGNSA. V gave up 5 bases and J gave up 1 base; unmatched junction bases: 5. CDR3 sequence: CASSLRQGVNYGYTF. The CDR3 coding sequence is TGTGCCAGCAGCCTTAGACAGGGGGTTAACTATGGCTACACCTTC.

This chain links TRBV30 with TRBJ2-3; perhaps TRBD1 as D (6 bases). Per germline, CDR1 GTSNPN and CDR2 SVGIG (reference sequence). V was clipped by 4 bases and J by 14 bases, with 16 bases between them. The CDR3 has 11 residues. CDR3 sequence: CAWIGQPGWYF. The DNA for the CDR3 is TGTGCCTGGATTGGACAGCCGGGTTGGTATTTT.

This rearrangement joins TRBV24-1 to TRBJ1-3; no reliable D call. The CDR3 spans 12 residues. Germline values: CDR1 KGHDR, CDR2 SFDVKD. With 10 bases removed from V and 0 bases from J, the gap between germline ends came to 6 bases. The CDR3 region has the DNA TGTGCCACTGGAGACTCTGGAAACACCATATATTTT. It yields the protein CATGDSGNTIYF.

The chain employs TRBV10-3 and TRBJ1-2, with D possibly being TRBD1 (5 bases). CDR3 length: 12 residues. The ends were cut back, 11 bases at V and 1 base at J, with 11 bases in the middle. Germline CDR1 ENHRY, CDR2 SYGVKD. CDR3 loop: CAAGGDNYGYTF. The CDR3 DNA is TGTGCCGCCGGAGGGGATAACTATGGCTACACCTTC.

The rearrangement joins TRBV7-2 to TRBJ2-3; D is unresolved. The ends were cut back, 5 bases at V and 2 bases at J, with 5 bases in the middle. The CDR3 runs 12 residues. The germline V gene has CDR1 SGHTA and CDR2 FQGNSA. This CDR3 reads CASSHYTDTQYF. In DNA, the CDR3 is TGTGCCAGCAGCCACTACACAGATACGCAGTATTTT.

V is TRBV3-1 (or the pseudogene TRBV3-2) and J is TRBJ1-6, with D unresolved. The CDR3 consists of 12 residues. Germline V gene data show CDR1 as LGHDT and CDR2 as YNNKEL (reference sequence). The V and J ends lost 4 bases and 9 bases respectively, with 7 bases between them. CDR3 protein: CASSLYGSPLHF. The CDR3 DNA is TGTGCCAGCAGCCTATACGGTTCACCCCTCCACTTT.

The chain has TRBV6-1 and TRBJ1-5; 8 positions match TRBD1. The CDR3 is 18 residues long. Trimming removed 3 bases from V and 4 bases from J; junction bases left unmatched: 14. Germline lookup yields CDR1 MNHNS and CDR2 SASEGT. The CDR3 coding sequence is TGTGCCAGCAGTGAGGGACAGGAGCCGACGTGGAGAAATCAGCCCCAGCATTTT. Translated, it gives CASSEGQEPTWRNQPQHF.

The chain combines TRBV24-1 with TRBJ1-6; 9 bases are a match to TRBD1. The junction had 4 bases not matched to a gene; V was cut back by 8 bases and J by 9 bases. Germline V gene sequence: CDR1 KGHDR, CDR2 SFDVKD. CDR3 length: 13 amino acids. The CDR3 bases are TGTGCCACCAACAGGGGGCAAGGTTCACCCCTCCACTTT. It is translated as CATNRGQGSPLHF.

The genes are TRBV11-1 and TRBJ1-2, with D possibly matching TRBD1 (5 bases). Germline lookup yields CDR1 SGHAT and CDR2 FQDESV (reference sequence). V lost 1 base, J lost 4 bases, and 7 bases lay in between. This CDR3 has 13 residues. For the CDR3, the DNA is TGTGCCAGCAGCTTAGAAGGGGCCTATGGCTACACCTTC. As protein: CASSLEGAYGYTF.

The genes are TRBV27 and TRBJ1-1, with 7 bases matching TRBD1. Germline CDR1 MNHEY, CDR2 SMNVEV (reference sequence). Losses at the gene ends were 4 bases for V and 8 bases for J; bases not matched to a gene: 16. The CDR3 is 16 amino acids. CDR3 sequence reads: CASSYIPPGTADEAFF. CDR3 DNA: TGTGCCAGCAGTTATATCCCCCCCGGGACAGCAGACGAAGCTTTCTTT.

The V and J genes are TRBV6-6 and TRBJ2-5; TRBD1 agrees at 8 bases. Germline CDR1 reads MNHNY; CDR2 reads SVGAGI (reference sequence). V shed 5 bases and J 5 bases; nucleotides not matched to a gene: 1. CDR3 length: 12 amino acids. The CDR3 nucleotides read TGTGCCAGCAGTCGGGACAGGGAGACCCAGTACTTC. Protein sequence: CASSRDRETQYF.

The rearrangement uses TRBV27 and TRBJ2-2; D possibly corresponds to TRBD2 (6 bases). The CDR3 extends over 16 amino acids. V gave up 1 base and J gave up 2 bases, with 11 bases separating them. The V gene's germline CDR1 is MNHEY and CDR2 SMNVEV (reference sequence). CDR3 loop: CASSLYSGANTGELFF. The CDR3 nucleotides are TGTGCCAGCAGTTTATATAGCGGAGCAAACACCGGGGAGCTGTTTTTT.

This clone was counted a single time. J is TRBJ2-2 and V is TRBV2; the D gene is possibly TRBD1 (6 bases). Trimming removed 7 bases at V and 1 base at J, with 13 bases between. The CDR3 totals 15 residues. Looked up from germline, CDR1 is SNHLY and CDR2 is FYNNEI. The CDR3 DNA reads TGTGCCAGCAAAGAGACAGGTCTGAACACCGGGGAGCTGTTTTTT. Protein product: CASKETGLNTGELFF.

This clone was detected only a few times. The CDR3 protein is CASSNPGTDTQYF. The CDR3 DNA reads as TGCGCCAGCAGCAATCCAGGGACTGATACGCAGTATTTT. The V and J genes are TRBV5-1 and TRBJ2-3, with D possibly TRBD2 on 6 matching bases. The germline CDR1 and CDR2 sequences are SGHRS and YFSETQ. The CDR3 is 13 residues long. Deletions cut 4 bases from V and 6 bases from J, with 12 bases between.

This chain joins TRBV19 and TRBJ1-2; TRBD1 agrees at 8 bases. V lost 0 bases, J lost 3 bases, and 6 bases stayed unmatched. This CDR3 region has 16 residues. Per the germline V gene, CDR1 is LNHDA and CDR2 is SQIVND (reference sequence). CDR3 in amino acids: CASSIDQGARYYGYTF. CDR3 bases: TGTGCCAGTAGTATAGATCAGGGGGCGCGGTACTATGGCTACACCTTC.

The chain employs TRBV28 and TRBJ1-2, with D unclear. The CDR3 has 12 residues. V was shortened by 2 bases and J by 4 bases, with 5 bases between the two germline ends. CDR1 is MDHEN and CDR2 is SYDVKM in the germline V gene. The CDR3 DNA reads TGTGCCAGCAGTTTAACGGGCTATGGCTACACCTTC. The encoded protein is CASSLTGYGYTF.

The chain uses TRBV24-1 and TRBJ1-5; 7 positions match TRBD1. The germline V gene has CDR1 KGHDR and CDR2 SFDVKD. The CDR3 has 14 residues. Trimming took 9 bases from V and 0 from J; bases not matched to a gene: 4. CDR3 DNA sequence: TGTGCCACCGGGACAGAGATTAGCAATCAGCCCCAGCATTTT. Translating gives CATGTEISNQPQHF.

In this sample, this clone turned up once. CDR3: CASSPRTEETQYF. The CDR3 DNA reads as TGTGCCAGCTCACCACGCACAGAAGAGACCCAGTACTTC. The chain couples TRBV18 to TRBJ2-5; unclear D gene. The CDR3 has 13 residues. Trimming cost V 1 base and J 3 bases, with 6 bases left between them. Per germline, CDR1 KGHSH and CDR2 LQKENI.

V usage is TRBV7-9 and J usage is TRBJ1-5, with 8 bases identical to TRBD1. The CDR3 is made up of 18 amino acids. Germline CDR1 is SEHNR and CDR2 is FQNEAQ (reference sequence). J lost 2 bases, V lost 4 bases, and 13 bases had no gene match. The CDR3 nucleotides are TGTGCCAGCAGCTACCAACAGGACAGGGAGAGTGGCAATCAGCCCCAGCATTTT. Its translation: CASSYQQDRESGNQPQHF.

This clone has a single count. CDR3 bases: TGTGCCAGCACCTCCGACAGGGTGTATCAGCCCCAGCATTTT. Its translation: CASTSDRVYQPQHF. The V call is TRBV28, the J call TRBJ1-5; 7 positions match TRBD1. This CDR3 region has 14 residues. Looked up from germline, CDR1 is MDHEN and CDR2 is SYDVKM. The trim removed 7 bases at V and 5 bases at J, leaving 8 bases unmatched.